Listed here are 14 T cell receptor beta chains from one sample, sequenced in a study of blood T cell repertoires in COVID-19. Sequencing was performed with immunoSEQ multiplex PCR; in TCRdb, only in-frame clones are kept and a portion is missing. The sample has roughly 300,000 clones, approximately 84% seen once. The sample consisted of peripheral blood. All receptors derive from a human donor with COVID-19, enrolled during active disease. The donor label of this sample is uncertain.

The V and J genes are TRBV14 and TRBJ1-2; D is perhaps TRBD1 (5 bases). The CDR3 is 16 residues long. V was pared by 1 base and J by 2 bases, with 14 bases between. Germline values: CDR1 SGHDN, CDR2 FVKESK. CDR3 in DNA: TGTGCCAGCAGCCAAGGGGGGAGGGAGGCCAACTATGGCTACACCTTC. This codes for CASSQGGREANYGYTF.

This chain connects TRBV7-6 to TRBJ2-1; 8 nucleotides match TRBD2. The trim removed 0 bases at V and 6 bases at J, leaving 4 bases unmatched. This CDR3 is built from 15 residues. Per the germline V gene, CDR1 is SGHVS and CDR2 is FNYEAQ. CDR3 nucleotide sequence: TGTGCCAGCAGCTTAGCGACGGGAGGGAGCAATGAGCAGTTCTTC. This encodes CASSLATGGSNEQFF. Full variable domain (missing parts from reference TRBV7-6 and TRBJ2-1): GAGVSQSPRYKVTKRGQDVALRCDPISGHVSLYWYRQALGQGPEFLTYFNYEAQQDKSGLPNDRFSAERPEGSISTLTIQRTEQRDSAMYRCASSLATGGSNEQFFGPGTRLTVL.

The gene calls are TRBV5-1 and TRBJ1-4, with D possibly being TRBD1 (6 bases). Trimming pared 3 bases from V and 1 base from J, leaving 13 bases between. Germline values: CDR1 SGHRS, CDR2 YFSETQ. The length of the CDR3 is 16 residues. DNA of the CDR3: TGCGCCAGCAGCTCCCAGGCACAGGGAACTAATGAAAAACTGTTTTTT. This sequence encodes CASSSQAQGTNEKLFF.

This rearrangement joins TRBV15 to TRBJ1-4, with D perhaps matching TRBD1 (5 bases). Looked up from germline, CDR1 is LNHNV and CDR2 is YYDKDF (reference sequence). V lost 0 bases and J 7 bases, leaving 12 bases between the germline ends. The CDR3 sequence is 15 residues long. The CDR3 sequence: CATSRDRADGEKLFF. In nucleotides, the CDR3 is TGTGCCACCAGCAGAGACAGGGCCGACGGTGAAAAACTGTTTTTT.

This clone was counted between two and nine times. V usage is TRBV4-3 and J usage is TRBJ2-1, with TRBD1 matching over 9 bases. CDR3 length: 15 residues. Germline CDR1 is LGHNA and CDR2 is YSLEER. The J segment lost 1 base and the V segment lost 4 bases, leaving 2 bases of the junction unmatched. The CDR3 protein is CASSPTGGSYNEQFF. The CDR3 nucleotides read TGCGCCAGCAGCCCGACAGGGGGGTCCTACAATGAGCAGTTCTTC.

The genes are TRBV19 and TRBJ2-7; TRBD1 aligns across 7 bases. Trimming at V came to 8 bases and at J to 11 bases, leaving 24 bases not matched to a gene. The CDR3 consists of 16 residues. Germline values: CDR1 LNHDA, CDR2 SQIVND (reference sequence). The CDR3, as DNA: TGTGCCAGTTTGTTTCCCAATTTCCCGTACCGGGACAGCGAGTACTTC. Translation: CASLFPNFPYRDSEYF.

This sequence joins TRBV7-2 and TRBJ2-5; 9 bases are a match to TRBD1. In germline, CDR1 is SGHTA, CDR2 FQGNSA. J lost 5 bases, V lost 5 bases, and 12 bases had no gene match. The CDR3 covers 16 residues. The CDR3 loop reads CASSLGTGQGWETQYF. The CDR3 bases are TGTGCCAGCAGCCTAGGAACGGGACAGGGATGGGAGACCCAGTACTTC. The variable domain in full, with the rest retrieved from reference TRBV7-2 and TRBJ2-5, is GAGVSQSPSNKVTEKGKDVELRCDPISGHTALYWYRQSLGQGLEFLIYFQGNSAPDKSGLPSDRFSAERTGGSVSTLTIQRTQQEDSAVYLCASSLGTGQGWETQYFGPGTRLLVL.

This clone was picked up one time. The same CDR3 is also encoded by other DNA sequences in this sample. The chain is built from TRBV7-2 and TRBJ2-7; 12 bases are a match to TRBD2. The CDR3 is made up of 18 amino acids. Germline V gives CDR1 SGHTA, CDR2 FQGNSA. V shed 5 bases, J shed 0 bases, and the junction held 11 bases outside the gene matches. In DNA, the CDR3 is TGTGCCAGCAGCGGGCGATCTAGCGGGAGGGTTAGCTCCTACGAGCAGTACTTC. It codes for CASSGRSSGRVSSYEQYF.

The genes are TRBV20-1 and TRBJ1-2, with 9 bases aligning to TRBD1. J lost 6 bases, V lost 6 bases, and 17 bases had no gene match. Looked up from germline, CDR1 is DFQATT and CDR2 is SNEGSKA (reference sequence). The CDR3 sequence is 16 residues long. In nucleotides, the CDR3 is TGCAGTGCCAGTACGATCCCGGGACAGGGAACTAATGGCTACACCTTC. Translation gives CSASTIPGQGTNGYTF.

The chain is built from TRBV6-5 and TRBJ2-7; no reliable D call. Germline V gene sequence: CDR1 MNHEY, CDR2 SVGAGI. The CDR3 extends over 13 amino acids. V lost 3 bases and J 2 bases, leaving 8 bases between the germline ends. This CDR3 is CASSYGLAYEQYF. CDR3 nucleotide sequence: TGTGCCAGCAGTTATGGTCTAGCCTACGAGCAGTACTTC.

CDR3 protein: CASRSRGSYEQYF. The CDR3 DNA reads as TGTGCCAGTAGGAGCCGGGGCTCCTACGAGCAGTACTTC. The V and J genes are TRBV19 and TRBJ2-7; a weak D match, TRBD2 (5 bases). Trimming took off 6 bases at V and 0 bases at J, with 9 bases between the two ends. Germline V gene lookup returns CDR1 LNHDA and CDR2 SQIVND (reference sequence). The CDR3 runs to 13 residues.

V is TRBV9 and J is TRBJ2-1; D is perhaps TRBD2 (5 bases). Germline CDR1 SGDLS, CDR2 YYNGEE. CDR3 length: 14 residues. V was trimmed by 4 bases and J by 1 base, leaving 9 bases between them. The CDR3, as DNA: TGTGCCAGCAGCCCGAGGGCTTCCTACAATGAGCAGTTCTTC. This sequence encodes CASSPRASYNEQFF.

The chain uses TRBV30 and TRBJ2-7; tentatively, D is TRBD2 (5 bases). V was pared by 1 base and J by 6 bases, with 19 bases between. Looked up from germline, CDR1 is GTSNPN and CDR2 is SVGIG (reference sequence). The CDR3 loop spans 15 amino acids. CDR3 nucleotide sequence: TGTGCCTGGAGTGCTACTCGGGGAACGGGGAGCGAGCAGTACTTC. Amino acids: CAWSATRGTGSEQYF.

The chain links TRBV29-1 to TRBJ2-5, with a weak D call TRBD2 (5 bases). Germline V gene sequence: CDR1 SQVTM, CDR2 ANQGSEA. V shed 3 bases and J shed 5 bases, with 13 bases lying between them. CDR3 size: 13 residues. The DNA for the CDR3 is TGCAGCGTTGATCGGACGGGATTGGAGACCCAGTACTTC. Translation: CSVDRTGLETQYF.